This T cell receptor (beta chain) was sequenced in a study of OX40 agonist ivuxolimab in advanced cancers. Overall study: Checkpoint inhibitors had been given previously to 35% to 50% of patients. General study points: At 0.1 to 3.0 mg/kg and by week 6, clonal expansion occurred in CD4+ and CD8+ blood T cells. Patients who responded partially at 0.1-3.0 mg/kg showed clonal expansion ranking among the lowest.

Only in-frame clones appear in the TCRdb table, and some are missing; sequencing was by immunoSEQ multiplex PCR. The sample shows about 86,000 clones, roughly nine tenths of them seen only once. Collection of blood occurred at baseline, at cycle 4 day 1, and at cycle 7 day 1. Concerning this clone itself: The antigen is not known.

CDR1 is SQVTM and CDR2 is ANQGSEA in the germline V gene. With 5 bases clipped from V and 2 bases from J, the junction kept 12 bases outside the gene matches. The CDR3 length is 17 residues. The input for sequencing was CD4+ or CD8+ T cells sorted from blood, taken in a trial of the OX40 agonist ivuxolimab. The TCR sequence derives from an adult with an advanced solid tumor such as melanoma, head and neck, liver or kidney cancer. The chain links TRBV29-1 to TRBJ2-3; TRBD2 matches 11 bases. This chain's CDR3 is CSVTTSGSLSITDTQYF. The CDR3 DNA follows: TGCAGCGTTACTACTAGCGGGAGCCTGAGTATCACAGATACGCAGTATTTT.